This TCR beta chain was captured by sequencing in a study of T cell changes during pregnancy in multiple sclerosis. Germline CDR1 and CDR2: SGDLS and YYNGEE. Between the trimmed V and J ends, which lost 4 bases and 0 bases, there was a span of 11 bases. The CDR3 sequence is 14 residues long. Produced via immunoSEQ multiplex PCR; TCRdb's table is partial and in-frame only. This table holds 30,000 or so clones, roughly 89% found once. This chain uses TRBV9 with TRBJ2-7; possible D gene TRBD1, 6 bases. The sample was CD8+ T cells from peripheral blood mononuclear cells, taken in the second trimester of pregnancy. This clonotype originated in a female donor in good health, enrolled as a control in a pregnancy study. The CDR3 DNA sequence: TGTGCCAGCAGCCCTGGACAGCTCTCCTACGAGCAGTACTTC. Translating it yields CASSPGQLSYEQYF.